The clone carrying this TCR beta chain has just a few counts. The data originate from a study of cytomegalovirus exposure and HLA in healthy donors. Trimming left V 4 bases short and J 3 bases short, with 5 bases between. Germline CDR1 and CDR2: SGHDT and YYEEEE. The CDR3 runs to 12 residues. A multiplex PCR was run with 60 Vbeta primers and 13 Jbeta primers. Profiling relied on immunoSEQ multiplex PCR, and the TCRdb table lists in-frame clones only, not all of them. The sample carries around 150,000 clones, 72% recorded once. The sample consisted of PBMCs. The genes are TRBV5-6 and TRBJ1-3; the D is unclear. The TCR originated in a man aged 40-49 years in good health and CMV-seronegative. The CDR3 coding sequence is TGTGCCAGCAGCCCACTTGGAAACACCATATATTTT. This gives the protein CASSPLGNTIYF.